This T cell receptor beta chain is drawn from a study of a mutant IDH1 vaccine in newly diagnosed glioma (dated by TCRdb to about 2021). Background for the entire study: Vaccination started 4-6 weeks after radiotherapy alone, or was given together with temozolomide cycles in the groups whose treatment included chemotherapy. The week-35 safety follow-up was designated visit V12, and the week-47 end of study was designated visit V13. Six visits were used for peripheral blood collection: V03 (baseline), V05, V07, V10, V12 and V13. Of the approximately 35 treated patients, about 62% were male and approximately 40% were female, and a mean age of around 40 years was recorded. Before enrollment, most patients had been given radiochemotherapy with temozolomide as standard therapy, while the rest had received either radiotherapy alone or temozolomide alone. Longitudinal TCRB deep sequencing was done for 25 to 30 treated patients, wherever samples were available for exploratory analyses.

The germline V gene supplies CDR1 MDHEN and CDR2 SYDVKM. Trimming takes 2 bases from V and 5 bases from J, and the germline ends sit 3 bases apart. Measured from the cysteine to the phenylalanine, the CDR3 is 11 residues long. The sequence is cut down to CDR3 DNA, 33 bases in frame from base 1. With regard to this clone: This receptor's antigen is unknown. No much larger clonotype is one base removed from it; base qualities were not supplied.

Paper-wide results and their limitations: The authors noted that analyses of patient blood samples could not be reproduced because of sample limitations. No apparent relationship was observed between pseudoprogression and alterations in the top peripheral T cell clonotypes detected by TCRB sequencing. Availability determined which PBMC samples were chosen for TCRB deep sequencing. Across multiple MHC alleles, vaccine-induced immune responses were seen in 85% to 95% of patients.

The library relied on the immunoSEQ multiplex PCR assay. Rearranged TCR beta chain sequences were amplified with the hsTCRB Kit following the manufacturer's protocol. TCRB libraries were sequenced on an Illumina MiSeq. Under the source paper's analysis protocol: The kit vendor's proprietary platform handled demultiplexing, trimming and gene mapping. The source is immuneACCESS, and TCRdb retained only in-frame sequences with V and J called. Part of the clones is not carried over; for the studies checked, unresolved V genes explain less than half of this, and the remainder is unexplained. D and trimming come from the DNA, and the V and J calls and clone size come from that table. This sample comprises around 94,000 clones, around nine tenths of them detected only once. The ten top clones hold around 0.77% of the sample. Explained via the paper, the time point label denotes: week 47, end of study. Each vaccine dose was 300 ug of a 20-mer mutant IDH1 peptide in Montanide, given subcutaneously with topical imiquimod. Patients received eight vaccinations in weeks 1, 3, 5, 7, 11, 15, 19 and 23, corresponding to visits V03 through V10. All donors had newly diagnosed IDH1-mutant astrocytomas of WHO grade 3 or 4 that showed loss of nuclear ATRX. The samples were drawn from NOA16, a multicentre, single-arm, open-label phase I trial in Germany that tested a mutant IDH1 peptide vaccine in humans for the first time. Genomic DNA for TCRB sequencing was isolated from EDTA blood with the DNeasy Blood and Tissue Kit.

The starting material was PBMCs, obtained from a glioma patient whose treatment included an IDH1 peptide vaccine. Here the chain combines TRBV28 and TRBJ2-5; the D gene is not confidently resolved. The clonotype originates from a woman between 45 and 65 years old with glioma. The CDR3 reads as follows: CASSLMETQYF. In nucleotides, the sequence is TGTGCCAGCAGTTTAATGGAGACCCAGTACTTC.